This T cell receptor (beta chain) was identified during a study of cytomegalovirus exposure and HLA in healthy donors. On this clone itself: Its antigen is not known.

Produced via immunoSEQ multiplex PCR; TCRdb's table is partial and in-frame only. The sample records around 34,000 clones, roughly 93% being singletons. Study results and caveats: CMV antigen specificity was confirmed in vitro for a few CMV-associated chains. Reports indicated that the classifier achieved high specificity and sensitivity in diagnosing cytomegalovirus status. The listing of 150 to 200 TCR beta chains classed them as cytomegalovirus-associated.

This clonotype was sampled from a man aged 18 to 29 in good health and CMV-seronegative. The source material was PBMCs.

The CDR3 here is CASSLGTGGNTEAFF. Written as DNA, the CDR3 is TGTGCCAGCAGCTTGGGGACAGGAGGGAACACTGAAGCTTTCTTT. The rearrangement links TRBV7-3 to TRBJ1-1, with 8 bases lining up with TRBD1. This CDR3 has 15 amino acids. Germline V gene sequence: CDR1 SGHTA, CDR2 FQGTGA. Trimming took 3 bases from V and 1 from J; bases not matched to a gene: 4. Full variable domain (outside the CDR3, taken from reference TRBV7-3 and TRBJ1-1): GAGVSQTPSNKVTEKGKYVELRCDPISGHTALYWYRQSLGQGPEFLIYFQGTGAADDSGLPNDRFFAVRPEGSVSTLKIQRTERGDSAVYLCASSLGTGGNTEAFFGQGTRLTVV.